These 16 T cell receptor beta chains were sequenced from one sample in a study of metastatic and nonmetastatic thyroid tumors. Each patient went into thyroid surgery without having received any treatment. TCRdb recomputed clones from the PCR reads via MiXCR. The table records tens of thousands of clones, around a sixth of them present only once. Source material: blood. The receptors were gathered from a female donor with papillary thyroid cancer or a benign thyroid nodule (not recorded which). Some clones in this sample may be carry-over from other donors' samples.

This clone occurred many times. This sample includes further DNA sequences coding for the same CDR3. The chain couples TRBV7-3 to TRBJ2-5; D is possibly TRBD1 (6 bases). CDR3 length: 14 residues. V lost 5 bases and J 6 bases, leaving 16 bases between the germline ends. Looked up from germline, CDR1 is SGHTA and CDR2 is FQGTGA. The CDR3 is CASSPPGQIQTQYF. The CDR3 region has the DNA TGTGCCAGCAGCCCACCCGGACAGATTCAGACCCAGTACTTC. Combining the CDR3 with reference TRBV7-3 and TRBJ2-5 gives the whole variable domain GAGVSQTPSNKVTEKGKYVELRCDPISGHTALYWYRQSLGQGPEFLIYFQGTGAADDSGLPNDRFFAVRPEGSVSTLKIQRTERGDSAVYLCASSPPGQIQTQYFGPGTRLLVL.

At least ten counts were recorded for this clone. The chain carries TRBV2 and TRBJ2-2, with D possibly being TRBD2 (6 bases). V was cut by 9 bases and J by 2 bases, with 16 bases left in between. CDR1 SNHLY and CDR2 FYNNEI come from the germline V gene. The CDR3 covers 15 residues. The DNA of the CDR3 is TGTGCCAGAGGAGGGATCAGGGATAACACCGGGGAGCTGTTTTTT. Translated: CARGGIRDNTGELFF.

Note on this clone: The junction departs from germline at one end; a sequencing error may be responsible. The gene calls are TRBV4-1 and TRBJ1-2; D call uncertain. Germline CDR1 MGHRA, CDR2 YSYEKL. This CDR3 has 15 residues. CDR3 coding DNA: TGCGCCAGCAGCCCCAAGGACGGAGCTAACTATGGCCACACATTC. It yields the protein CASSPKDGANYGHTF.

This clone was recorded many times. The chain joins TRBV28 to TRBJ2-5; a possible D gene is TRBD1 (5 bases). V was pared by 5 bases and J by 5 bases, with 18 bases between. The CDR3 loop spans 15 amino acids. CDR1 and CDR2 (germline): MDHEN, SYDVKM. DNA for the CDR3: TGTGCCAGCAGTCCCAGTAACAGGAGATGGGAGACCCAGTACTTC. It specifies CASSPSNRRWETQYF.

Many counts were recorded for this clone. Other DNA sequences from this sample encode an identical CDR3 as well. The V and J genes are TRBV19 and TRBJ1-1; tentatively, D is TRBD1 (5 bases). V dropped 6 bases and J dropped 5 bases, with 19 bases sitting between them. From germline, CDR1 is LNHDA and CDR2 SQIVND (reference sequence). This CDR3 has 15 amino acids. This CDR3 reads CASRTLRGTGTEAFF. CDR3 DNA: TGTGCCAGTAGGACCCTGAGGGGCACGGGGACTGAAGCTTTCTTT.

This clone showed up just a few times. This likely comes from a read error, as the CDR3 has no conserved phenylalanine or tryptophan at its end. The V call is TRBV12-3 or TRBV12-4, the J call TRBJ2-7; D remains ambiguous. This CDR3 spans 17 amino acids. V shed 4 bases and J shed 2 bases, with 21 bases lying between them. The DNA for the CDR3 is TGTGCCAGCAGTTCGAACGGCCTGGCCAGCGATACCTACGAGCAGTACTCC. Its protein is CASSSNGLASDTYEQYS.

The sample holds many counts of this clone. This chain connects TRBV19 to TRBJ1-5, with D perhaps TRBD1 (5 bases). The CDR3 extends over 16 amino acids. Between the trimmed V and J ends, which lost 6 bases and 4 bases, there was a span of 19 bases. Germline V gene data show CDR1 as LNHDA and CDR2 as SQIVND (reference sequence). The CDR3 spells CASSTPGTEVNQPQHF. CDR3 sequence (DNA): TGTGCCAGTAGCACCCCCGGGACGGAAGTTAATCAGCCCCAGCATTTT. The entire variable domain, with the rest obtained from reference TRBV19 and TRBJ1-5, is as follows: DGGITQSPKYLFRKEGQNVTLSCEQNLNHDAMYWYRQDPGQGLRLIYYSQIVNDFQKGDIAEGYSVSREKKESFPLTVTSAQKNPTAFYLCASSTPGTEVNQPQHFGDGTRLSIL.

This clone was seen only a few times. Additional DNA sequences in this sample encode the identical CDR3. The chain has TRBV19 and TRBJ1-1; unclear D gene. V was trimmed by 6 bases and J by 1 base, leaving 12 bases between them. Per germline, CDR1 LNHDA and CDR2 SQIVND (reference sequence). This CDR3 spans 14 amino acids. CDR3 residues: CASRSGYTNTEAFF. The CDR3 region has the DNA TGTGCCAGTAGATCTGGTTATACGAACACTGAAGCTTTCTTT.

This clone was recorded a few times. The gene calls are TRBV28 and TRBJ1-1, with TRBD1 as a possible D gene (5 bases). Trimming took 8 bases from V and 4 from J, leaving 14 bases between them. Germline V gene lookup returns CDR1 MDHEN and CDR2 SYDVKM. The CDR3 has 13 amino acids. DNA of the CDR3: TGTGCCAGCCGGGATGCGGGACGCACTGAAGCTTTCTTT. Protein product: CASRDAGRTEAFF.

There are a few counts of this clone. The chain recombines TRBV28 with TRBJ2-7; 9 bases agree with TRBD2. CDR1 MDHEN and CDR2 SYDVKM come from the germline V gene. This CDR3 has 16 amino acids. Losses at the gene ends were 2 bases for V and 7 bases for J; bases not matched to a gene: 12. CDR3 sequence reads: CASSLLAVAGVVEQYF. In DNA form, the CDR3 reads TGTGCCAGCAGTTTACTGGCGGTAGCGGGAGTGGTAGAGCAGTACTTC.

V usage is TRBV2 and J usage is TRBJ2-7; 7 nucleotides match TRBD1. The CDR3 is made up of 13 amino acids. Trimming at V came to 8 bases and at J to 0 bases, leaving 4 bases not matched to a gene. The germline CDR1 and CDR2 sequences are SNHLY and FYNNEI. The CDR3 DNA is TGTGCCAGCTGGGGACAGCACTCCTACGAGCAGTACTTC. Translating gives CASWGQHSYEQYF.

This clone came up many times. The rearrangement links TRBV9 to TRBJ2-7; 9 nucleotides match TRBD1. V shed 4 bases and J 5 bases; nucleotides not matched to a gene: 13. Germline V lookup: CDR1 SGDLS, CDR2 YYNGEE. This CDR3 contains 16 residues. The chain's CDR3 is CASSITTGTGFHEQYF. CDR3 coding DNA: TGTGCCAGCAGCATCACCACCGGGACAGGGTTCCACGAGCAGTACTTC.

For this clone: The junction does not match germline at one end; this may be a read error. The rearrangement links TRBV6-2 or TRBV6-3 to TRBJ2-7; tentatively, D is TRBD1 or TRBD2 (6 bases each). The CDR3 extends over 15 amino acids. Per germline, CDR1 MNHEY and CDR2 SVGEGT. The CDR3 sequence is CASIYTGASSYEQYF. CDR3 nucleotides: TGTGCCAGCATTTACACGGGGGCTAGCTCCTACGAGCAGTACTTC.

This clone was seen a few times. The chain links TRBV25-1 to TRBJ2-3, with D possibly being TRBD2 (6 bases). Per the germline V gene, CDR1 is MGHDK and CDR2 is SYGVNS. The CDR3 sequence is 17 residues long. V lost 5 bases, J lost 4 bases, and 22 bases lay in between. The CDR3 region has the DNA TGTGCCAGCAGTTTGAACCGACTATCGGGAGAGGCAGATACGCAGTATTTT. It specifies CASSLNRLSGEADTQYF.

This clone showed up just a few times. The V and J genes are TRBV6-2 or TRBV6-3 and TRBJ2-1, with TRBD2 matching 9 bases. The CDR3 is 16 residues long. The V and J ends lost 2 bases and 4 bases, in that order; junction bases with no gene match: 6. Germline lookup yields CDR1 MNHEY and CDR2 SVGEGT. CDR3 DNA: TGTGCCAGCAGTTACAGCGGCGGGAGGGGGTACAATGAGCAGTTCTTC. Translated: CASSYSGGRGYNEQFF.

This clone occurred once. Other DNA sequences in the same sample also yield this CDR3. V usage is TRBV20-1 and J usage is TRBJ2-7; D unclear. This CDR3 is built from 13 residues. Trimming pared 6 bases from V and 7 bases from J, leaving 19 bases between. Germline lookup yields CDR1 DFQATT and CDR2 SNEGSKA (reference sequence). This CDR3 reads CSAPRAVVREQYF. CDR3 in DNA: TGCAGTGCCCCCCGTGCGGTGGTGCGGGAGCAGTACTTC.